The 25 T cell receptor beta chains reported below all come from one sample, sequenced in a study of blood T cell repertoires in COVID-19. Produced via immunoSEQ multiplex PCR; TCRdb's table is partial and in-frame only. This sample has tens of thousands of clones, with over 75% found just once. The sequenced sample was peripheral blood. These receptors were collected from a man aged 45-60 years with COVID-19, enrolled during active disease.

This chain joins TRBV30 and TRBJ2-3; 7 bases are shared with TRBD2. CDR3 size: 14 residues. J lost 3 bases, V lost 5 bases, and 8 bases had no gene match. Per the germline V gene, CDR1 is GTSNPN and CDR2 is SVGIG (reference sequence). CDR3 in DNA: TGTGCCTGGGGCCGGGAGGTTGGTACAGATACGCAGTATTTT. Residues: CAWGREVGTDTQYF.

This chain joins TRBV9 and TRBJ2-3; 11 bases fit TRBD2. Germline loops: CDR1 SGDLS, CDR2 YYNGEE. The CDR3 is made up of 16 amino acids. V shed 2 bases, J shed 2 bases, and the junction held 4 bases outside the gene matches. The CDR3 DNA reads TGTGCCAGCAGCGTGACTAGCGGGACCGCCACAGATACGCAGTATTTT. Protein: CASSVTSGTATDTQYF.

The V gene is TRBV24-1, the J gene TRBJ1-2, with 9 bases aligning to TRBD1. The CDR3 runs 17 residues. The V gene's germline CDR1 is KGHDR and CDR2 SFDVKD. Trimming cost V 2 bases and J 1 base; bases outside gene matches: 7. The CDR3, as DNA: TGTGCCACCAGTGATTCGGACAGGGGACTTGATAACTATGGCTACACCTTC. Translation: CATSDSDRGLDNYGYTF.

The chain carries TRBV27 and TRBJ2-2; a weak D match, TRBD2 (5 bases). V lost 8 bases and J 1 base, leaving 14 bases between the germline ends. This CDR3 spans 15 amino acids. Per the germline V gene, CDR1 is MNHEY and CDR2 is SMNVEV (reference sequence). In nucleotides, the CDR3 is TGTGCCAGCGCCTCGGAGAGCGGGAACACCGGGGAGCTGTTTTTT. This translates into CASASESGNTGELFF.

The gene calls are TRBV5-1 and TRBJ2-7, with 10 nucleotides matching TRBD1. The CDR3 extends over 16 amino acids. Germline lookup yields CDR1 SGHRS and CDR2 YFSETQ. V shed 1 base and J 6 bases; nucleotides not matched to a gene: 10. In DNA, the CDR3 is TGCGCCAGCAGCTTGACCCAAGTCTGGACAGGGGGCGAGCAGTACTTC. As protein: CASSLTQVWTGGEQYF.

The chain joins TRBV29-1 to TRBJ1-2, with a weak D call TRBD1 (5 bases). The CDR3 is 13 residues long. The V gene's germline CDR1 is SQVTM and CDR2 ANQGSEA. V was shortened by 7 bases and J by 5 bases, with 17 bases between the two germline ends. The CDR3, as DNA: TGCAGCGCTGCAGGCAGGGTAGGGTATGGCTACACCTTC. Translated, it gives CSAAGRVGYGYTF. Using reference TRBV29-1 and TRBJ1-2 for the parts outside the CDR3, the full variable domain is SAVISQKPSRDICQRGTSLTIQCQVDSQVTMMFWYRQQPGQSLTLIATANQGSEATYESGFVIDKFPISRPNLTFSTLTVSNMSPEDSSIYLCSAAGRVGYGYTFGSGTRLTVV.

For this clone: An end of the junction differs from the germline gene, which may be a read error. The chain uses TRBV12-3 or TRBV12-4 and TRBJ2-7; perhaps TRBD2 as D (6 bases). The CDR3 runs to 13 residues. For the CDR3, the DNA is TGTGCCAGCAGTTTATCCCAGGAGGGTCGGGAGAACTTC. Residues: CASSLSQEGRENF.

The chain has TRBV6-5 and TRBJ1-5; 9 bases agree with TRBD1. Germline V CDR1 and CDR2: MNHEY, SVGAGI. Trimming took 7 bases from V and 5 from J; bases not matched to a gene: 3. The CDR3 is made up of 13 amino acids. The CDR3 DNA follows: TGTGCCAGCAAACAGGGGGCCGATCAGCCCCAGCATTTT. Translation: CASKQGADQPQHF.

The J gene is TRBJ1-1, the V gene TRBV7-3; possibly TRBD1 for D (6 bases). V shed 3 bases and J shed 5 bases, with 13 bases lying between them. The CDR3 runs to 14 residues. In germline, CDR1 is SGHTA, CDR2 FQGTGA. CDR3 protein: CASSFQGTGTEAFF. For the CDR3, the DNA is TGTGCCAGCAGCTTCCAGGGGACCGGGACTGAAGCTTTCTTT.

This clone was picked up a small number of times. The identical CDR3 is also encoded by other nucleotide sequences in the sample. The chain uses TRBV29-1 and TRBJ1-1, with 7 bases aligning to TRBD1. Trimming removed 5 bases from V and 0 bases from J; junction bases left unmatched: 3. Germline V lookup: CDR1 SQVTM, CDR2 ANQGSEA. CDR3 size: 13 residues. The CDR3 is CSVRGQMNTEAFF. For the CDR3, the DNA is TGCAGCGTTAGGGGACAGATGAACACTGAAGCTTTCTTT.

This clone was picked up one time. The chain carries TRBV29-1 and TRBJ2-3; D uncertain. With 2 bases removed from V and 6 bases from J, the gap between germline ends came to 6 bases. CDR3 length: 11 amino acids. The germline V gene has CDR1 SQVTM and CDR2 ANQGSEA. The CDR3 here is CSVERADTQYF. In nucleotides, the CDR3 is TGCAGCGTTGAAAGAGCGGATACGCAGTATTTT.

A word on this clone: Other nucleotide sequences from this sample produce the same CDR3. This chain connects TRBV5-1 to TRBJ1-2; D possibly corresponds to TRBD1 (5 bases). This CDR3 is 14 amino acids long. CDR1 and CDR2 (germline): SGHRS, YFSETQ. The germline V and J ends were trimmed by 5 bases and 8 bases, with 19 bases remaining between them. CDR3 coding DNA: TGCGCCAGCAGTTACAGGCCCGAGGTCGTGGGCTACACCTTC. Translating gives CASSYRPEVVGYTF.

This chain joins TRBV25-1 and TRBJ1-4; 8 bases align to TRBD1. Germline trimming cut 3 bases from V and 7 bases from J; bases unmatched to any gene: 4. The CDR3 consists of 14 residues. Per the germline V gene, CDR1 is MGHDK and CDR2 is SYGVNS. The CDR3 sequence is CASSDRQGREKLFF. CDR3 sequence (DNA): TGTGCCAGCAGTGACCGACAGGGGCGTGAAAAACTGTTTTTT.

The J gene is TRBJ1-3, the V gene TRBV5-5; perhaps TRBD1 as D (5 bases). V lost 1 base to trimming and J lost 3 bases, with 11 bases between them. CDR3 length equals 15 residues. CDR1 and CDR2 from the germline V gene are SGHKS and YYEKEE (reference sequence). CDR3 sequence reads: CASSLYGAVGNTIYF. CDR3 sequence (DNA): TGTGCCAGCAGCTTGTATGGGGCAGTTGGAAACACCATATATTTT.

The chain has TRBV7-8 and TRBJ2-3; D is possibly TRBD2 (6 bases). The germline gives CDR1 SGHVS, CDR2 FQNEAQ. The CDR3 contains 18 residues. V was trimmed by 5 bases and J by 2 bases, leaving 23 bases between them. The CDR3: CASSPALRGWGYTDTQYF. CDR3 nucleotide sequence: TGTGCCAGCAGCCCGGCATTGCGGGGCTGGGGATACACAGATACGCAGTATTTT.

This chain links TRBV28 with TRBJ1-5; D is unclear. Germline-derived CDR1 and CDR2 are MDHEN and SYDVKM. V was pared by 8 bases and J by 0 bases, with 11 bases between. The CDR3 contains 14 residues. The CDR3 nucleotides are TGTGCCAGCTGCCAGACACTTAGCAATCAGCCCCAGCATTTT. Amino acid sequence: CASCQTLSNQPQHF.

This clone was recorded only once. CDR3 amino acids: CASSQDSLAGGQADTQYF. CDR3 DNA: TGCGCCAGCAGCCAAGATTCACTAGCGGGAGGGCAAGCAGATACGCAGTATTTT. This chain uses TRBV4-3 with TRBJ2-3; 13 bases match TRBD2. The J segment lost 4 bases and the V segment lost 0 bases, leaving 7 bases of the junction unmatched. The CDR3 sequence is 18 residues long. Germline CDR1 and CDR2: LGHNA and YSLEER.

The chain links TRBV5-1 to TRBJ1-2, with no clear D. This CDR3 has 16 amino acids. Between the trimmed V and J ends, which lost 0 bases and 2 bases, there was a span of 14 bases. Germline loops: CDR1 SGHRS, CDR2 YFSETQ. The CDR3 DNA is TGCGCCAGCAGCTTGGCCGACGGGTCTGCGAACTATGGCTACACCTTC. Its protein product is CASSLADGSANYGYTF.

The CDR3 DNA follows: TGCGCCAGCAGCCCACATAGACAACAGGGGACTGGAAACACCATATATTTT. Translation: CASSPHRQQGTGNTIYF. The chain is built from TRBV5-1 and TRBJ1-3; 7 bases fit TRBD1. CDR1 and CDR2 (germline): SGHRS, YFSETQ. CDR3 size: 17 residues. The V segment lost 4 bases and the J segment 2 bases; nucleotides outside the gene matches: 12.

The J gene is TRBJ1-5, the V gene TRBV18; TRBD1 matches 8 bases. The germline CDR1 and CDR2 sequences are KGHSH and LQKENI. With 5 bases clipped from V and 2 bases from J, the junction kept 2 bases outside the gene matches. CDR3 length: 14 residues. This CDR3 reads CASSETGGNQPQHF. In nucleotides, the CDR3 is TGTGCCAGCTCAGAGACAGGGGGCAATCAGCCCCAGCATTTT. Supplemented by reference TRBV18 and TRBJ1-5, the full variable domain reads NAGVMQNPRHLVRRRGQEARLRCSPMKGHSHVYWYRQLPEEGLKFMVYLQKENIIDESGMPKERFSAEFPKEGPSILRIQQVVRGDSAAYFCASSETGGNQPQHFGDGTRLSIL.

The V and J genes are TRBV29-1 and TRBJ1-2; D call uncertain. This CDR3 is 13 amino acids long. The germline CDR1 and CDR2 sequences are SQVTM and ANQGSEA. Trimming left V 4 bases short and J 2 bases short, with 11 bases between. The DNA for the CDR3 is TGCAGCGTTGTAAACAGCAACAACTATGGCTACACCTTC. Residues: CSVVNSNNYGYTF.

This chain connects TRBV11-3 to TRBJ2-7; 8 bases align to TRBD2. The CDR3 covers 14 residues. Germline CDR1 is SGHNT and CDR2 is YENEEA. The junction had 10 bases not matched to a gene; V was cut back by 5 bases and J by 7 bases. The CDR3 region has the DNA TGTGCCAGCAGCGGCGGGACTAGTCCCTTTGAGCAGTACTTC. It yields the protein CASSGGTSPFEQYF. The full variable domain, completed using reference TRBV11-3 and TRBJ2-7, is EAGVVQSPRYKIIEKKQPVAFWCNPISGHNTLYWYLQNLGQGPELLIRYENEEAVDDSQLPKDRFSAERLKGVDSTLKIQPAELGDSAVYLCASSGGTSPFEQYFGPGTRLTVT.

This clone showed up just once. The chain recombines TRBV6-1 with TRBJ2-1, with TRBD2 matching over 12 bases. Losses at the gene ends were 3 bases for V and 4 bases for J; bases not matched to a gene: 16. Germline loops: CDR1 MNHNS, CDR2 SASEGT. The CDR3 runs 20 residues. The CDR3 DNA sequence: TGTGCCAGCAGTGAGCTGACAGGGGGCCCCGGACTAGCGGGGTACAATGAGCAGTTCTTC. It encodes CASSELTGGPGLAGYNEQFF.

The rearrangement joins TRBV30 to TRBJ2-2, with 7 bases aligning to TRBD1. CDR3 length equals 13 residues. The ends lost 3 bases at V and 7 bases at J; junction bases unmatched: 5. Per the germline V gene, CDR1 is GTSNPN and CDR2 is SVGIG (reference sequence). CDR3 sequence (DNA): TGTGCCTGGAGCCGACAGGGCTACGGGGAGCTGTTTTTT. The encoded protein is CAWSRQGYGELFF.

This chain uses TRBV19 with TRBJ1-2, with 9 bases matching TRBD1. V lost 4 bases to trimming and J lost 8 bases; unmatched junction nucleotides: 8. The germline gives CDR1 LNHDA, CDR2 SQIVND (reference sequence). The CDR3 has 14 residues. The CDR3 spells CASSTSDRGRGYTF. The CDR3 nucleotides are TGTGCCAGTAGTACTTCGGACAGGGGACGGGGCTACACCTTC. Using reference TRBV19 and TRBJ1-2 for the parts outside the CDR3, the full variable domain is DGGITQSPKYLFRKEGQNVTLSCEQNLNHDAMYWYRQDPGQGLRLIYYSQIVNDFQKGDIAEGYSVSREKKESFPLTVTSAQKNPTAFYLCASSTSDRGRGYTFGSGTRLTVV.